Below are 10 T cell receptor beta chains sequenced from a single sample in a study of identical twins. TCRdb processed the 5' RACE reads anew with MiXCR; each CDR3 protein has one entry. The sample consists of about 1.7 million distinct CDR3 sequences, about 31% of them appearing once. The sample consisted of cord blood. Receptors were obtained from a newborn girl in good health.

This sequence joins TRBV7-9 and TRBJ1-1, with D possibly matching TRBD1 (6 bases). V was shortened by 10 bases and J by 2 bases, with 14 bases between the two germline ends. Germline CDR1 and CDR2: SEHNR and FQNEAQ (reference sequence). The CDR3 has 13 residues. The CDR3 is CATQGGANTEAFF. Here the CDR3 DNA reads TGTGCCACTCAAGGGGGAGCAAACACTGAAGCTTTCTTT.

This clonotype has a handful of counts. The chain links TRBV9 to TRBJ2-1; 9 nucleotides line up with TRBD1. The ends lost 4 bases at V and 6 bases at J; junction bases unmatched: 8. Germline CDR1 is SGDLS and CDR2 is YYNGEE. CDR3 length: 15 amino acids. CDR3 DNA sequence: TGTGCCAGCAGCCCCCCCGACAGGGGGGCCAATGAGCAGTTCTTC. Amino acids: CASSPPDRGANEQFF. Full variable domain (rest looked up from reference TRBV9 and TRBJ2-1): DSGVTQTPKHLITATGQRVTLRCSPRSGDLSVYWYQQSLDQGLQFLIQYYNGEERAKGNILERFSAQQFPDLHSELNLSSLELGDSALYFCASSPPDRGANEQFFGPGTRLTVL.

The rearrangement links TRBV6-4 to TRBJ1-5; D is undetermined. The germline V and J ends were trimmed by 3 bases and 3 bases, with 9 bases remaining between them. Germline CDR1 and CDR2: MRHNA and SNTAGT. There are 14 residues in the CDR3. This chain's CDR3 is CASSENTLNQPQHF. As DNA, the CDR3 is TGTGCCAGCAGTGAAAACACCCTCAATCAGCCCCAGCATTTT.

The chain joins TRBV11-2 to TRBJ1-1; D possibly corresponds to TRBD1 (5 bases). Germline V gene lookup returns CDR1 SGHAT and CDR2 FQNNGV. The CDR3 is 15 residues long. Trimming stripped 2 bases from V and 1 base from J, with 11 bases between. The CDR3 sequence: CASSLIGTANTEAFF. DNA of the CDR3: TGTGCCAGCAGCTTAATCGGGACCGCGAACACTGAAGCTTTCTTT.

This chain's CDR3 is CASSVARLAGGYTDTQYF. The CDR3, as DNA: TGTGCCAGCAGCGTAGCCCGACTAGCGGGGGGGTACACAGATACGCAGTATTTT. The chain employs TRBV9 and TRBJ2-3, with TRBD2 identical over 14 bases. Germline trimming cut 0 bases from V and 2 bases from J; bases unmatched to any gene: 5. There are 18 residues in the CDR3. Germline CDR1 SGDLS, CDR2 YYNGEE.

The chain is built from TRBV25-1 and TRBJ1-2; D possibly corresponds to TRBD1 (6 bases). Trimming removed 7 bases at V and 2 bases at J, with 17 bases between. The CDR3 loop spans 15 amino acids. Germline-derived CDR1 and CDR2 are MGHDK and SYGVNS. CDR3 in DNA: TGTGCCAGCAAAGGCCTCGGACAGACCAACTATGGCTACACCTTC. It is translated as CASKGLGQTNYGYTF.

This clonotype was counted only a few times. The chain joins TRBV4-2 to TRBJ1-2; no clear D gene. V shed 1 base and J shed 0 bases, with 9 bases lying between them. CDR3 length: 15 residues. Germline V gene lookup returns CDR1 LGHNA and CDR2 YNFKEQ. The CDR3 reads CASSQVSDSNYGYTF. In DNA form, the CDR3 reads TGTGCCAGCAGCCAAGTTTCAGATTCTAACTATGGCTACACCTTC.

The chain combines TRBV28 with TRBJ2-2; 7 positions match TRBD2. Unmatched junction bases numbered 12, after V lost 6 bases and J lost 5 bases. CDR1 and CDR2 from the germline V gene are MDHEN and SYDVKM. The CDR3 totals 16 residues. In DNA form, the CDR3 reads TGTGCCAGCAGCTTTCCGGGGCTAGCGGATACCGGGGAGCTGTTTTTT. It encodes CASSFPGLADTGELFF.

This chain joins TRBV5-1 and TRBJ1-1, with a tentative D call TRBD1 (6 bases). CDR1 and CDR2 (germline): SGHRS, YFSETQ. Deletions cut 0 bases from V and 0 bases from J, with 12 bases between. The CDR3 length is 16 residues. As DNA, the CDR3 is TGCGCCAGCAGCTTGGAACAGGGCATTATGAACACTGAAGCTTTCTTT. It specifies CASSLEQGIMNTEAFF.

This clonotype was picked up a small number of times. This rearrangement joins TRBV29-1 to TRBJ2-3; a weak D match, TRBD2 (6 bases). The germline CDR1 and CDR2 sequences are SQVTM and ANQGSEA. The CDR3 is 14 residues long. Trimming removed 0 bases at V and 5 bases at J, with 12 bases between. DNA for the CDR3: TGCAGCGTTGAAGATAAACGGAGGGGAGATACGCAGTATTTT. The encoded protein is CSVEDKRRGDTQYF.